This TCR beta chain derives from a study of blood T cell repertoires in COVID-19. Study as a whole: Samples of COVID-19 (acute and convalescent) were obtained from the United States, Italy and Spain. The analysed material was cDNA or gDNA that came from T cells, B-cell-depleted T cells, or PBMCs.

In the study's own analysis: The assay estimated nucleated cells by amplifying reference gene primers. Method: immunoSEQ multiplex PCR; TCRdb's copy keeps in-frame clones and lacks some. V, J and clone size reflect that table, while D and trimming were determined from the DNA. The profile shows about 34,000 clones, about 85% of them singletons. Deletions cut 10 bases from V and 2 bases from J, with 14 bases between. Germline V gene data show CDR1 as SNHLY and CDR2 as FYNNEI. The length of the CDR3 is 13 residues. V usage is TRBV2 and J usage is TRBJ1-1, with D unclear. The clonotype was recovered from a human donor with acute or convalescent COVID-19. The donor label of this sample is uncertain. The specimen sequenced was peripheral blood. The CDR3 is CATHEEVNTEAFF. The DNA for the CDR3 is TGTGCCACCCACGAGGAGGTAAACACTGAAGCTTTCTTT.